The 28 T cell receptor beta chains reported below all come from one sample, sequenced in a study of T cells expressing NK-cell markers. TCRdb reprocessed the 5' RACE reads and reports one entry per CDR3 protein, with no DNA. The clone table shows about 260,000 distinct CDR3 sequences, with the ten largest holding 0.3% to 0.45%. The sample consisted of blood T cells: a sorted CD56 or NKG2C T cell subset, CD4+ or CD8+ T cells, or bulk PBMC T cells (not recorded which). All receptors come from a man younger than 35 in good health.

This chain uses TRBV20-1 with TRBJ1-2; TCRdb selects TRBD1, and the lack of DNA leaves this call unchecked. This CDR3 spans 13 amino acids. CDR1 is DFQATT, CDR2 SNEGSKA, per germline (reference sequence). CDR3 sequence reads: CSASGDNLGGYTF.

The genes are TRBV12-3 or TRBV12-4 and TRBJ2-5; lacking DNA, the TRBD2 call made by TCRdb goes unchecked. This CDR3 has 14 residues. The CDR3 sequence is CASSLGPSREDQYF.

The chain couples TRBV11-2 to TRBJ2-1; lacking DNA, the TRBD1 call made by TCRdb goes unchecked. The CDR3 covers 11 residues. Germline-derived CDR1 and CDR2 are SGHAT and FQNNGV. CDR3 protein: CASSLVRGLFF.

The chain employs TRBV4-2 and TRBJ2-5; the TRBD2 assignment by TCRdb is unverifiable without DNA. Per the germline V gene, CDR1 is LGHNA and CDR2 is YNFKEQ. This CDR3 has 16 amino acids. This CDR3 is CASSPRLAGGQETQYF.

V is TRBV7-9 and J is TRBJ1-3; TCRdb indicates TRBD1, and absent DNA this call remains unverified. The CDR3 runs 15 residues. Germline V gene sequence: CDR1 SEHNR, CDR2 FQNEAQ (reference sequence). CDR3 amino acids: CASRPDRATGNTIYF.

The gene calls are TRBV11-3 and TRBJ1-3. This CDR3 contains 13 residues. Germline CDR1 reads SGHNT; CDR2 reads YENEEA. The CDR3 is CASRSDGGNTIYF.

The gene calls are TRBV29-1 and TRBJ2-5. Germline lookup yields CDR1 SQVTM and CDR2 ANQGSEA. This CDR3 spans 11 amino acids. CDR3 sequence: CSVEVTGTQYF.

The chain combines TRBV6-5 with TRBJ1-5; TCRdb outputs TRBD1, but without DNA this stays unchecked. The CDR3 totals 17 residues. Germline CDR1 and CDR2: MNHEY and SVGAGI. CDR3 loop: CASSYIGRRGRGQPQHF.

The gene calls are TRBV28 and TRBJ2-1; no DNA is available, so the TRBD1 call from TCRdb remains unchecked. The CDR3 loop spans 14 amino acids. CDR1 is MDHEN and CDR2 is SYDVKM in the germline V gene. The CDR3: CASSLQGRKNEQFF.

The chain combines TRBV7-3 with TRBJ2-3. This CDR3 is 17 amino acids long. Germline CDR1 reads SGHTA; CDR2 reads FQGTGA. The chain's CDR3 is CASSLFTQRRITDTQYF.

J is TRBJ2-7 and V is TRBV27. The CDR3 is made up of 15 amino acids. Germline CDR1 reads MNHEY; CDR2 reads SMNVEV (reference sequence). The CDR3 protein is CASSLLGRGSYEQYF.

The CDR3 region is CASNGGYLADTQYF. This chain uses TRBV9 with TRBJ2-3; TCRdb's D call of TRBD1 is untestable without DNA. CDR3 length: 14 residues. The germline V gene encodes CDR1 SGDLS and CDR2 YYNGEE.

This rearrangement joins TRBV6-5 to TRBJ2-4; with no DNA, the TCRdb D assignment of TRBD2 cannot be verified. The CDR3 loop spans 14 amino acids. Germline CDR1 is MNHEY and CDR2 is SVGAGI. The CDR3 loop reads CASSYSPGLAVQYF.

The chain couples TRBV9 to TRBJ1-6. CDR1 and CDR2 from the germline V gene are SGDLS and YYNGEE. The CDR3 is 14 amino acids. The CDR3 is CASSVEQINSPLHF.

This chain links TRBV30 with TRBJ2-1; as DNA is missing, the TRBD1 call by TCRdb cannot be tested. The CDR3 spans 12 residues. Germline V gene data show CDR1 as GTSNPN and CDR2 as SVGIG (reference sequence). Here the CDR3 reads CAWSGLDRGPFF.

The chain joins TRBV5-1 to TRBJ1-2. The CDR3 has 14 amino acids. CDR1 is SGHRS, CDR2 YFSETQ, per germline. The CDR3 sequence: CASSYQSNDYGYTF.

The chain recombines TRBV20-1 with TRBJ2-1; as DNA is missing, the TRBD2 call by TCRdb cannot be tested. This CDR3 spans 14 amino acids. From germline, CDR1 is DFQATT and CDR2 SNEGSKA (reference sequence). The CDR3: CSALAGGSLNEQFF.

The chain combines TRBV7-2 with TRBJ2-3; the TCRdb call, TRBD2, lacks DNA for checking. The CDR3 length is 16 residues. The germline V gene has CDR1 SGHTA and CDR2 FQGNSA. The CDR3 is CASSPVGRGSTDTQYF.

The V gene is TRBV12-3 or TRBV12-4, the J gene TRBJ1-1; absent DNA, TCRdb's TRBD1 call cannot be checked. This CDR3 comprises 16 residues. CDR3: CASSLVTGIGDTEAFF.

The rearrangement uses TRBV12-3 or TRBV12-4 and TRBJ2-5. The length of the CDR3 is 14 residues. Here the CDR3 reads CASSFRAVQETQYF.

The CDR3 spells CASSESPQYNEQFF. This chain uses TRBV10-1 with TRBJ2-1; TCRdb returns TRBD2, unconfirmable since there is no DNA. In germline, CDR1 is WNHNN, CDR2 SYGVQD (reference sequence). CDR3 size: 14 residues.

This chain connects TRBV11-2 to TRBJ2-7; TCRdb indicates TRBD2, and absent DNA this call remains unverified. Germline CDR1 is SGHAT and CDR2 is FQNNGV. CDR3 length: 15 residues. The CDR3 spells CASSLGPGLAVEQYF. The entire variable domain, with the rest obtained from reference TRBV11-2 and TRBJ2-7, is as follows: EAGVAQSPRYKIIEKRQSVAFWCNPISGHATLYWYQQILGQGPKLLIQFQNNGVVDDSQLPKDRFSAERLKGVDSTLKIQPAKLEDSAVYLCASSLGPGLAVEQYFGPGTRLTVT.

The chain is built from TRBV30 and TRBJ2-1; TCRdb lists TRBD2, though no DNA is available to test this call. CDR3 length: 16 amino acids. Germline V gives CDR1 GTSNPN, CDR2 SVGIG (reference sequence). CDR3 sequence: CAWRAGTSGVYNEQFF.

The CDR3 sequence is CASSQVGTGGYTIYF. The chain couples TRBV4-1 to TRBJ1-3; TCRdb names TRBD1, which stays unverified in the absence of DNA. Germline values: CDR1 MGHRA, CDR2 YSYEKL. The CDR3 is made up of 15 amino acids.

The CDR3 spells CATSRTPSTDTQYF. The rearrangement links TRBV15 to TRBJ2-3. Germline assignment: CDR1 LNHNV and CDR2 YYDKDF (reference sequence). The CDR3 is made up of 14 amino acids. Full variable domain (rest looked up from reference TRBV15 and TRBJ2-3): DAMVIQNPRYQVTQFGKPVTLSCSQTLNHNVMYWYQQKSSQAPKLLFHYYDKDFNNEADTPDNFQSRRPNTSFCFLDIRSPGLGDTAMYLCATSRTPSTDTQYFGPGTRLTVL.

The CDR3 reads CASSLGQGVHYTF. The chain combines TRBV12-3 or TRBV12-4 with TRBJ1-2; TCRdb selects TRBD1, and the lack of DNA leaves this call unchecked. CDR3 size: 13 residues.

This chain connects TRBV9 to TRBJ1-3; TCRdb designates TRBD1, a call that cannot be tested without DNA. Germline CDR1 and CDR2: SGDLS and YYNGEE. The CDR3 extends over 15 amino acids. CDR3 in amino acids: CASSEDIGRGNTIYF.

This chain links TRBV5-1 with TRBJ1-1. Germline V CDR1 and CDR2: SGHRS, YFSETQ. The CDR3 has 14 amino acids. The CDR3 loop is CASSLGAEGAEAFF.